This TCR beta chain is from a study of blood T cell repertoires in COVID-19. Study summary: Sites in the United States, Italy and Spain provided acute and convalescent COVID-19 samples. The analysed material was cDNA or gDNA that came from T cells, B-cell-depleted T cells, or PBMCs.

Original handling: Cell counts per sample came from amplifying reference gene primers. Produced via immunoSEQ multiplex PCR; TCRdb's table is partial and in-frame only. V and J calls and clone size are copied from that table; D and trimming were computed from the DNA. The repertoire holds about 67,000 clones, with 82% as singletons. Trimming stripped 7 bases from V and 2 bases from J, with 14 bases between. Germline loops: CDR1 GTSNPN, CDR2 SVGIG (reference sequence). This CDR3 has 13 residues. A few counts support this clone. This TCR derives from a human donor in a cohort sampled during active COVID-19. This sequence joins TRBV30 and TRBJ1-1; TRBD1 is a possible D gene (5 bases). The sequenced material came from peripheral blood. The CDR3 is CAFNRRGNTEAFF. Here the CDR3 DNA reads TGTGCCTTTAACCGGAGGGGCAACACTGAAGCTTTCTTT.